The clone carrying this T cell receptor beta chain was seen only once. The sample is drawn from a study of blood T cell repertoires in COVID-19. Study background: PBMCs, B-cell-depleted T cells, or T cells were the source of the cDNA or gDNA that made up the material.

Recruits, aged about 18 to 100 years, lived in 24 US areas. Per the authors' pipeline: Cell counts per sample came from amplifying reference gene primers. Sequencing used immunoSEQ multiplex PCR; TCRdb keeps in-frame clones, though not all of them. V and J calls and clone size are as listed in that table; D and trimming were resolved from the DNA. The table has about 330,000 clones, nearly 90% seen once. The junction had 7 bases not matched to a gene; V was cut back by 5 bases and J by 11 bases. CDR3 length equals 12 residues. Germline values: CDR1 MNHEY, CDR2 SVGAGI. Specimen: PBMCs or T cells enriched from blood (not recorded which). This TCR derives from a woman younger than 45 who had recovered from COVID-19. The chain uses TRBV6-5 and TRBJ1-1; 8 bases match TRBD1. CDR3: CASSRRTGNAFF. CDR3 nucleotide sequence: TGTGCCAGCAGTCGGCGGACAGGGAATGCTTTCTTT.